The sequence of this T cell receptor beta chain was determined in a study of cytomegalovirus exposure and HLA in healthy donors. Study information: HLA-typed donors contributed around 85 million unique TCRs, which were held in an early data release. Within the Caucasian-associated ancestry cluster were about 81% of the 398 genotyped donors. General study results and limits: Later analysis placed DRB1 highest and HLA-C lowest in TCR association rates, which differed by HLA locus. A further, later analysis showed that HLA-associated TCR beta chains (compared with equally common others) were more clonally expanded.

On this clone itself: Its matching antigen is unknown.

This CDR3 has 11 amino acids. The ends were cut back, 3 bases at V and 6 bases at J, with 9 bases in the middle. CDR1 and CDR2 from the germline V gene are SQVTM and ANQGSEA. Primers for the PCR totalled 60 Vbeta and 13 Jbeta. Assay used: immunoSEQ multiplex PCR; TCRdb lists only in-frame clones, some missing. The table has under 150,000 clones, about 77% seen once; the top ten hold around 1.2%. The chain combines TRBV29-1 with TRBJ2-7, with D possibly being TRBD2 (5 bases). The receptor comes from a man aged 50 or older in good health and CMV-seronegative. The sequenced sample was PBMCs. The CDR3 sequence is CSVDSGGEQYF. CDR3 nucleotide sequence: TGCAGCGTTGACAGCGGAGGCGAGCAGTACTTC.